A selection of T cell receptor beta chains follows, all from one sample in a study of T cell repertoires in cytomegalovirus infection. TCRdb ran MiXCR on the reads and lists one entry per CDR3 protein. This sample has 150,000 or so distinct CDR3 sequences, with approximately 17% found just once. The sample comprised CD8+ T cells from PBMCs. The receptors come from a human donor in good health (CMV status not recorded). Some clones in this sample may be carry-over from other donors' samples. The CDR3 runs from the conserved cysteine through the conserved F or W. The order of the fields is V gene, D gene, clone size, J gene, CDR3 protein, CDR3 DNA. The D gene is left open where the match is weak. Not all rows give a size; the values are once, few, many and, for expanded clones, a class.

TRBV7-9,TRBD2,.,TRBJ2-7,CASSPNRLAGAFEQYF,TGTGCCAGCAGCCCAAATCGGCTAGCGGGAGCATTTGAGCAGTACTTC
TRBV28,TRBD1,few,TRBJ2-5,CASSLQGARQETQYF,TGTGCCAGCAGTCTCCAGGGGGCGCGGCAAGAGACCCAGTACTTC
TRBV7-2,.,.,TRBJ2-6,CASSLPRSGANVLTF,TGTGCCAGCAGCTTGCCCCGCTCTGGGGCCAACGTCCTGACTTTC
TRBV7-2,.,few,TRBJ2-7,CASSLEARVYEQYF,TGTGCCAGCAGCTTAGAGGCCAGGGTTTACGAGCAGTACTTC
TRBV6-2/TRBV6-3,TRBD2,.,TRBJ2-1,CASRPKTGIGGTSVDNEQFF,TGTGCCAGCCGTCCCAAAACAGGGATCGGCGGGACTAGCGTGGACAATGAGCAGTTCTTC
TRBV7-2,.,few,TRBJ1-2,CASSSGIYGYTF,TGTGCCAGCAGTTCAGGGATCTATGGCTACACCTTC
TRBV28,.,few,TRBJ2-1,CASSLQELYNEQFF,TGTGCCAGCAGCTTACAGGAGTTATACAATGAGCAGTTCTTC
TRBV7-2,.,few,TRBJ1-6,CASSLRDAGVVTPLHF,TGTGCCAGCAGCTTACGGGACGCAGGGGTTGTAACACCCCTCCACTTT
TRBV7-2,TRBD1,.,TRBJ1-1,CASSFDRGSTEAFF,TGTGCCAGCAGCTTCGACAGGGGGAGTACTGAAGCTTTCTTT
TRBV7-9,.,few,TRBJ1-5,CASRRGDDSNQPQHF,TGTGCCAGCAGACGAGGGGATGATAGCAATCAGCCCCAGCATTTT
TRBV7-8,.,.,TRBJ2-1,CASSLSQWHEQFF,TGTGCCAGCAGCTTATCCCAATGGCATGAGCAGTTCTTC
TRBV20-1,TRBD2,few,TRBJ2-7,CSATSGSSYEQYF,TGCAGTGCTACCAGCGGGAGCTCCTACGAGCAGTACTTC
TRBV19,TRBD2,.,TRBJ2-7,CASKSGAYEQYF,TGTGCCAGTAAAAGCGGGGCCTACGAGCAGTACTTC
TRBV28,.,.,TRBJ2-3,CASTPLGGFTDTQYF,TGTGCCAGCACCCCATTGGGGGGCTTCACAGATACGCAGTATTTT
TRBV7-8,.,many,TRBJ2-1,CASSLVRTPPKNNEQFF,TGTGCCAGCAGCTTAGTTCGAACCCCCCCAAAAAACAATGAGCAGTTCTTC
TRBV12-3/TRBV12-4,.,.,TRBJ2-3,CASNSDPRDQDTQYF,TGTGCCAGCAATTCTGACCCAAGGGATCAGGATACGCAGTATTTT
TRBV11-2,TRBD1,.,TRBJ1-1,CASSPRGRALNTEAFF,TGTGCCAGCTCACCCAGGGGGAGGGCACTGAACACTGAAGCTTTCTTT
TRBV6-2/TRBV6-3,.,.,TRBJ2-5,CASTLGRIKETQYF,TGTGCCAGCACCCTGGGGCGAATAAAGGAGACCCAGTACTTC
TRBV7-9,.,few,TRBJ2-2,CASTAAGSTGELFF,TGTGCCAGCACGGCGGCGGGAAGCACCGGGGAGCTGTTTTTT
TRBV4-1,TRBD1,.,TRBJ2-2,CASSQADRHTGELFF,TGCGCCAGCAGCCAGGCGGACAGGCACACCGGGGAGCTGTTTTTT
TRBV7-9,TRBD1,.,TRBJ2-6,CASSHPGTGGAWANVLTF,TGTGCCAGCAGCCACCCCGGGACAGGGGGCGCCTGGGCCAACGTCCTGACTTTC
TRBV14,TRBD1,few,TRBJ1-6,CASSLGTGGALNSPLHF,TGTGCCAGCAGCCTGGGGACAGGGGGTGCCTTAAATTCACCCCTCCACTTT
TRBV6-2/TRBV6-3,TRBD2,.,TRBJ2-6,CASSFLSGGSRANVLTF,TGTGCCAGCAGTTTTCTTTCGGGAGGGTCTAGGGCCAACGTCCTGACTTTC
TRBV7-2,TRBD1,.,TRBJ2-3,CASRRTGATTDTQYF,TGTGCCAGCAGGCGTACAGGGGCCACCACAGATACGCAGTATTTT
TRBV27,TRBD1,many,TRBJ2-7,CASSRDRVIYEQYF,TGTGCCAGCAGCCGGGACAGGGTCATCTACGAGCAGTACTTC
TRBV11-3,.,.,TRBJ2-6,CASSLKGAGANVLTF,TGTGCCAGCAGCTTAAAGGGTGCTGGGGCCAACGTCCTGACTTTC
TRBV7-9,.,.,TRBJ2-1,CASSLVQGPSYNEQFF,TGTGCCAGCAGCTTAGTGCAGGGGCCCTCCTACAATGAGCAGTTCTTC
TRBV11-2,.,once,TRBJ2-1,CASSLGTGSSFNEQFF,TGTGCCAGCAGCTTAGGCACGGGGAGCTCCTTCAATGAGCAGTTCTTC
TRBV12-3/TRBV12-4,.,few,TRBJ2-7,CASRASQGYEQYF,TGTGCCAGCAGGGCCTCCCAGGGCTACGAGCAGTACTTC
TRBV6-2/TRBV6-3,.,.,TRBJ2-1,CASSYDRTRDMFYNEQFF,TGTGCCAGCAGTTACGATCGGACACGGGACATGTTCTACAATGAGCAGTTCTTC
TRBV5-4,TRBD1,.,TRBJ2-7,CASSGYRGIAAEQYF,TGTGCCAGCAGCGGATACAGGGGAATTGCGGCGGAGCAGTACTTC
TRBV20-1,.,.,TRBJ1-2,CSASPGYTF,TGCAGTGCCAGCCCGGGCTACACCTTC
TRBV6-2/TRBV6-3,TRBD1,once,TRBJ2-7,CASAPQGRFNEQYF,TGTGCCAGCGCCCCACAGGGGCGCTTCAACGAGCAGTACTTC
TRBV28,TRBD1,few,TRBJ2-7,CASRTRDRGPYEQYF,TGTGCCAGCAGGACCCGGGACAGGGGGCCCTACGAGCAGTACTTC
TRBV19,TRBD2,.,TRBJ2-1,CASSIGTSGSSLEQFF,TGTGCCAGTAGTATTGGGACTAGCGGGAGCTCTTTGGAGCAGTTCTTC
TRBV9,.,.,TRBJ1-1,CASSPGGGLAFF,TGTGCCAGCAGCCCGGGAGGCGGTTTGGCTTTCTTT
TRBV7-2,.,many,TRBJ1-1,CASSLTLNTEAFF,TGTGCCAGCAGCTTAACTTTGAACACTGAAGCTTTCTTT